Listed below are T cell receptor beta chains from one sample, sequenced in a study of blood T cells in healthy people across ages. TCRdb analysed the 5' RACE reads with MiXCR anew, one entry per CDR3 protein. The sample records approximately 850,000 distinct CDR3 sequences, roughly 44% being singletons. The material sequenced was blood. Receptors originate from a man aged 60 to 75 in good health. CDR3s include the opening cysteine and the closing phenylalanine or tryptophan. A D gene is named only where the DNA matches it firmly. Part of the rows lack a size; the others show once, few, many or a class for expanded clones.

D gene	clone size	J gene	V gene	CDR3 DNA	CDR3 protein
-	-	TRBJ2-1	TRBV27	TGTGCCAGCAGTTTAAAACTGCTGAATGAGCAGTTCTTC	CASSLKLLNEQFF
-	-	TRBJ2-6	TRBV19	TGTGCCTCCCAGGGGGGTTACGGGGCCAACGTCCTGACTTTC	CASQGGYGANVLTF
TRBD2	-	TRBJ2-5	TRBV5-1	TGCGCCAGCAGCTTGGGGTTGACCGGGGGGATTCAAGAGACCCAGTACTTC	CASSLGLTGGIQETQYF
TRBD2	-	TRBJ2-7	TRBV9	TGTGCCAGCAGCGTAGGGGCTAGCGGGAGCTACGAGCAGTACTTC	CASSVGASGSYEQYF
-	-	TRBJ2-7	TRBV20-1	TGCAGTGCTAGAGAACCCTGGGGCAGGGGTTACGAGCAGTACTTC	CSAREPWGRGYEQYF
-	-	TRBJ2-1	TRBV12-5	TGTGCTAGTGGTTTTTTCGACTCCTACAATGAGCAGTTCTTC	CASGFFDSYNEQFF
-	few	TRBJ1-1	TRBV12-3/TRBV12-4	TGTGCCAGCCATAAAACTGCGGACACTGAAGCTTTCTTT	CASHKTADTEAFF
-	many	TRBJ2-7	TRBV2	TGTGCCAGCAGCGACCAACAGAATTCCTACGAGCAGTACTTC	CASSDQQNSYEQYF
-	-	TRBJ2-3	TRBV3-1	TGTGCCAGCAGCTATAACACAGATACGCAGTATTTT	CASSYNTDTQYF
-	-	TRBJ2-7	TRBV5-4	TGTGCCAGCAGCTCTGCAGGACGCTCCTACGAGCAGTACTTC	CASSSAGRSYEQYF
TRBD1	few	TRBJ2-7	TRBV7-9	TGTGCCAGCAGCACGGACAGGGGGGCCTACGAGCAGTACTTC	CASSTDRGAYEQYF
-	-	TRBJ2-7	TRBV5-5	TGTGCCAGCAGCTTGGGCGTTATTGACGAGCAGTACTTC	CASSLGVIDEQYF
TRBD1	few	TRBJ2-3	TRBV3-1	TGTGCCAGCAGCTCCTGGGACAGGCCTTTAGATACGCAGTATTTT	CASSSWDRPLDTQYF
-	few	TRBJ2-1	TRBV20-1	TGCAGTGCTAGAGGAAGGACTACCCTTAAGGTGCATGAGCAGTTCTTC	CSARGRTTLKVHEQFF
-	-	TRBJ2-7	TRBV29-1	TGCAGCGTTGAAGGGATGTTCCGGGACGAGCAGTACTTC	CSVEGMFRDEQYF
TRBD1	few	TRBJ1-4	TRBV5-1	TGCGCCAGCAGCCAAGGGACAGGTGGCGAAAAACTGTTTTTT	CASSQGTGGEKLFF
-	-	TRBJ2-5	TRBV28	TGTGCCAGCAGTCCGGTGGGCAATGGGGCCCAAGAGACCCAGTACTTC	CASSPVGNGAQETQYF
-	few	TRBJ1-6	TRBV4-3	TGCGCCAGCAGCCAAGCCCTAGACAGACTAAATTCACCCCTCCACTTT	CASSQALDRLNSPLHF
-	many	TRBJ2-1	TRBV29-1	TGCAGCGCGAACGGGGGAGGCTACAATGAGCAGTTCTTC	CSANGGGYNEQFF
TRBD2	-	TRBJ2-3	TRBV10-3	TGTGCCATCAGTGAGCGGACTAGCTCCCAAGATACGCAGTATTTT	CAISERTSSQDTQYF
TRBD1	-	TRBJ2-1	TRBV5-1	TGCGCCAGCAGCTTGTGGCAGGGGGACGATGAGCAGTTCTTC	CASSLWQGDDEQFF
TRBD1	few	TRBJ1-2	TRBV7-9	TGTGCCAGCAGCTTAGGCGACAGGGCCTGGGATGGCTACACCTTC	CASSLGDRAWDGYTF
TRBD2	many	TRBJ2-3	TRBV5-5	TGTGCCAGCAGCCTAGCGAGCGGGGGCGCAGATACGCAGTATTTT	CASSLASGGADTQYF
TRBD2	-	TRBJ2-5	TRBV5-1	TGCGCCAGCCAAGGGCTAGCGGGGATCGATGAGCAGTACTTC	CASQGLAGIDEQYF
-	-	TRBJ2-2	TRBV2	TGTGCCAGCAGTGTGGGAGTTGCCCTAACCGGGGAGCTGTTTTTT	CASSVGVALTGELFF
-	-	TRBJ2-1	TRBV21-1	TGTGCCAGCAGCAGGCAGATTTCCTACAATGAGCAGTTCTTC	CASSRQISYNEQFF
-	many	TRBJ2-5	TRBV4-3	TGCGCCAGCAGCCTGGACAGCAAGGAGACCCAGTACTTC	CASSLDSKETQYF
TRBD2	-	TRBJ2-3	TRBV7-2	TGTGCCAGCAGCTTATTGGCTAGCGGGGGGTTGGCAGATACGCAGTATTTT	CASSLLASGGLADTQYF